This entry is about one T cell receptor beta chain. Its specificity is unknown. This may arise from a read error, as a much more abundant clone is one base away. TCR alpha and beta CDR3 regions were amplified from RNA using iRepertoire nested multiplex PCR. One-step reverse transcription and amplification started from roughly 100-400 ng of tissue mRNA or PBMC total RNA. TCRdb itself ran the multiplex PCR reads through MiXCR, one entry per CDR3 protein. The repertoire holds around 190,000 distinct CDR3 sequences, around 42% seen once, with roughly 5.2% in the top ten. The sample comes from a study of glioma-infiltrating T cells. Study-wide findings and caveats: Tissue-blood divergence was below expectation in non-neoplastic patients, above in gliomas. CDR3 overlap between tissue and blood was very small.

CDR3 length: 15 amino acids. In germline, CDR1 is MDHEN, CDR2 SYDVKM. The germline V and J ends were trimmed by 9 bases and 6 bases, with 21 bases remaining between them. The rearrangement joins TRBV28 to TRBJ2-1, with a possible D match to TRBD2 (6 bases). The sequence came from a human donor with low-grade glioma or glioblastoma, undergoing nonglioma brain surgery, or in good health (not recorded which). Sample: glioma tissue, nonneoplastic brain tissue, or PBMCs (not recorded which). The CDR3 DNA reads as TGTGCCAGTTTTGATGGGGGACTTACCTCCAATGAGCAGTTCTTC. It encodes CASFDGGLTSNEQFF. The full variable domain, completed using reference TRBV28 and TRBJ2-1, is DVKVTQSSRYLVKRTGEKVFLECVQDMDHENMFWYRQDPGLGLRLIYFSYDVKMKEKGDIPEGYSVSREKKERFSLILESASTNQTSMYLCASFDGGLTSNEQFFGPGTRLTVL.